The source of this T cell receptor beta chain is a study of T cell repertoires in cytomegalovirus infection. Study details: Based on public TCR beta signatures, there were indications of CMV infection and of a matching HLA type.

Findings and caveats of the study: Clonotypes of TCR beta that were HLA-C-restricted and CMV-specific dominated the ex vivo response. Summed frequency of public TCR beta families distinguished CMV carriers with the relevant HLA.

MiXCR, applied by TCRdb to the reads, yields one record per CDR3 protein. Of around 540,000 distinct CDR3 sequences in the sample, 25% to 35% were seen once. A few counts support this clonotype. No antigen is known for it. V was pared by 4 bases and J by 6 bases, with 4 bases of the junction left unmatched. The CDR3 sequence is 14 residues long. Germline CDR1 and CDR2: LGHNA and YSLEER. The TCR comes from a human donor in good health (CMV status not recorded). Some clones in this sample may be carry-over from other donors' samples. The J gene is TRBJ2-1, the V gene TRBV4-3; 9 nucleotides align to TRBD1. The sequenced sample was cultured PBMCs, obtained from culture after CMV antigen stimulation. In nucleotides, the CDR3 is TGCGCCAGCAGCCCGGGACAGGGTCTCAATGAGCAGTTCTTC. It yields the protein CASSPGQGLNEQFF.